This TCR beta chain was found in a study of blood T cell repertoires in COVID-19. Study-wide context: Samples of COVID-19 (acute and convalescent) were obtained from the United States, Italy and Spain. T cells, B-cell-depleted T cells, or PBMCs provided the cDNA or gDNA that served as material.

Authors' analysis steps: Scientists estimated how many nucleated cells there were by amplifying reference gene primers. TCRdb keeps only in-frame clones here, not all; method: immunoSEQ multiplex PCR. V, J and clone size are taken as reported in that table, and D and trimming were inferred from the DNA itself. This sample yields roughly 110,000 clones, of which 65% to 80% are seen a single time; 4% to 4.5% belongs to the top ten. V was clipped by 4 bases and J by 4 bases, with 10 bases between them. CDR1 and CDR2 from the germline V gene are LNHDA and SQIVND (reference sequence). The CDR3 extends over 13 amino acids.

This chain links TRBV19 with TRBJ1-1; D gene ambiguous. This TCR was sampled from a man between 70 and 80 years old with acute or convalescent COVID-19. Sequenced: peripheral blood. CDR3 nucleotide sequence: TGTGCCAGTAGTACGGTCGGAGGCACTGAAGCTTTCTTT. As protein: CASSTVGGTEAFF. The full variable domain, completed using reference TRBV19 and TRBJ1-1, is DGGITQSPKYLFRKEGQNVTLSCEQNLNHDAMYWYRQDPGQGLRLIYYSQIVNDFQKGDIAEGYSVSREKKESFPLTVTSAQKNPTAFYLCASSTVGGTEAFFGQGTRLTVV.